A single sample is the source of the 8 T cell receptor beta chains below, sequenced in a study of blood T cell repertoires in COVID-19 (TCRdb year 2020). The method was the immunoSEQ multiplex PCR assay. The table comes from immuneACCESS by way of TCRdb, which keeps in-frame sequences with V and J called. Part of the clones is missing from these tables; in studies checked, under half for an unresolved V gene and the rest for unknown reasons. The sample table records about 250,000 clones; around four fifths of these occur just once. The top ten constitute over 5.5% of the sample. What was sequenced was peripheral blood. Source of these receptors: a woman aged 55-69 years with active or convalescent COVID-19.

The rearrangement links TRBV15 to TRBJ2-4, with D possibly matching TRBD2 (6 bases). The CDR3 consists of 15 residues. V lost 1 base, J lost 6 bases, and 13 bases lay in between. The germline V gene encodes CDR1 LNHNV and CDR2 YYDKDF (reference sequence). This chain's CDR3 is CATSRGRGLANIQYF. The CDR3 DNA reads TGTGCCACCAGCAGAGGCCGGGGACTCGCAAACATTCAGTACTTC.

At least ten counts were recorded for this clone. The V and J genes are TRBV6-5 and TRBJ1-3; TRBD1 might be the D (5 bases). In germline, CDR1 is MNHEY, CDR2 SVGAGI. The CDR3 spans 13 residues. V was clipped by 8 bases and J by 2 bases, with 10 bases between them. The CDR3 region is CASADNPGNTIYF. The CDR3 nucleotides read TGTGCCAGCGCGGACAACCCTGGAAACACCATATATTTT.

DNA for the CDR3: TGTGCCAGCTCACCATGGGGCCCACTAGCCAAAAACATTCAGTACTTC. Encoded protein: CASSPWGPLAKNIQYF. This sequence joins TRBV18 and TRBJ2-4; TRBD1 might be the D (5 bases). CDR3 length: 16 amino acids. CDR1 and CDR2 from the germline V gene are KGHSH and LQKENI. Trimming removed 2 bases at V and 0 bases at J, with 11 bases between.

The V call is TRBV5-6, the J call TRBJ1-4; D uncertain. V was pared by 1 base and J by 0 bases, with 7 bases between. Germline CDR1 is SGHDT and CDR2 is YYEEEE. CDR3 size: 15 residues. The CDR3 region has the DNA TGTGCCAGCAGCTTGACAGTTACAACTAATGAAAAACTGTTTTTT. Its translation is CASSLTVTTNEKLFF.

The CDR3 region is CASSITGENTEAFF. The CDR3 region has the DNA TGTGCCAGTAGTATCACAGGGGAAAACACTGAAGCTTTCTTT. The chain carries TRBV19 and TRBJ1-1; 7 bases agree with TRBD1. The CDR3 contains 14 residues. The germline V gene has CDR1 LNHDA and CDR2 SQIVND (reference sequence). V gave up 3 bases and J gave up 2 bases; unmatched junction bases: 3.

The gene calls are TRBV4-1 and TRBJ2-2, with 9 bases lining up with TRBD1. Trimming took 4 bases from V and 4 from J; bases not matched to a gene: 4. Germline assignment: CDR1 MGHRA and CDR2 YSYEKL. The CDR3 has 15 residues. The CDR3 coding sequence is TGCGCCAGCAGCCCCGGGACAGGGAGCACCGGGGAGCTGTTTTTT. Translation: CASSPGTGSTGELFF.

The CDR3: CASNGDRPSSPLHF. CDR3 coding DNA: TGTGCCAGCAATGGGGACAGGCCCAGCTCACCCCTCCACTTT. The chain carries TRBV7-9 and TRBJ1-6, with 8 positions matching TRBD1. Germline CDR1 is SEHNR and CDR2 is FQNEAQ (reference sequence). CDR3 length: 14 residues. V lost 7 bases and J lost 10; bases outside the gene matches: 9.

V usage is TRBV5-4 and J usage is TRBJ2-7; TRBD1 is a possible D gene (6 bases). Germline CDR1 is SGHNT and CDR2 is YYREEE (reference sequence). Trimming left V 4 bases short and J 2 bases short, with 16 bases between. The CDR3 sequence is 15 residues long. CDR3 sequence: CASSIRGGQTYEQYF. The CDR3 DNA reads TGTGCCAGCAGCATAAGAGGGGGTCAGACCTACGAGCAGTACTTC.